This record covers a single T cell receptor (beta chain). It lacks a known antigen. Per-nucleotide qualities are absent, and no much larger clonotype sits a single base away. From a lookup of the germline V gene, CDR1 and CDR2 are MNHEY and SVGEGT. From the cysteine up to the phenylalanine, the CDR3 has a length of 14 residues. Here the CDR3 DNA is all that survives: 42 bases in frame from base 1. Trimmed from V: 5 bases; trimmed from J: 2 bases; junction bases lacking a gene match: 3. The sample belongs to a study of T cell repertoires in cytomegalovirus infection (dated by TCRdb to between 2018 and 2021). A note on the overall study: The peptide stimulations were aimed at well-studied HLA-B-restricted epitopes as well as recently identified HLA-C-restricted CMV epitopes, whose presentation resists viral immunomodulation. The HLA type of each donor mattered for the analysis, because public TCR beta signatures pointed to carriage of CMV infection along with the matching HLA type. What the research found in general, with its limitations: The ex vivo response was dominated by HLA-C-restricted CMV-specific TCR beta clonotypes, which also provided the single most frequent clonotype in two of eight donors. Carriers of CMV infection plus the relevant HLA type were discriminated by the cumulative frequency of public TCR beta family members in the study cohort and in an independent approximately 360-donor cohort.

The treatment or condition tag for this specimen amounts to: in vitro stimulation with specific CMV peptide epitopes to enrich CMV-specific T cells. Sequencing was performed on an Illumina HiSeq 1500. In TCRdb, the public reads were trimmed at Q25 with fastp and aligned with MiXCR, with productive beta chains retained. Each entry is one CDR3 protein sequence, shown with its most common DNA and genes. The sample table shows about 500,000 distinct CDR3 sequences, and 33% are seen once. 17% of the sample is in the top ten clones. The receptor chain draws on TRBV6-2 or TRBV6-3 and TRBJ2-5, with 9 bases in between that match TRBD1. Sequencing used cultured PBMCs, obtained from culture after CMV antigen stimulation. The receptor's source is a human donor in good health (CMV status not recorded). Some clones in this sample may be carry-over from other donors' samples. The DNA reads as follows: TGTGCCAGCAGTGATGGGACAGGGCAAGAGACCCAGTACTTC. It codes for CASSDGTGQETQYF.